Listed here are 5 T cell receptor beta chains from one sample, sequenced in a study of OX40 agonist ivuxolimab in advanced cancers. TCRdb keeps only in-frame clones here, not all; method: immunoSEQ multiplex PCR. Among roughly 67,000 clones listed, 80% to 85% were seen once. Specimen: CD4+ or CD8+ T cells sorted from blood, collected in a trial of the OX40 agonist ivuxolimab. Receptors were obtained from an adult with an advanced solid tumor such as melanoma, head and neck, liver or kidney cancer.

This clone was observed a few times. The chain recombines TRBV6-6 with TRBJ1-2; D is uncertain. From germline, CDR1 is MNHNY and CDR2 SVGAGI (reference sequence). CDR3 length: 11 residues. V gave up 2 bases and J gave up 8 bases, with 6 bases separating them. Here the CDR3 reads CASSYGEGYTF. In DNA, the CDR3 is TGTGCCAGCAGTTACGGTGAAGGCTACACCTTC.

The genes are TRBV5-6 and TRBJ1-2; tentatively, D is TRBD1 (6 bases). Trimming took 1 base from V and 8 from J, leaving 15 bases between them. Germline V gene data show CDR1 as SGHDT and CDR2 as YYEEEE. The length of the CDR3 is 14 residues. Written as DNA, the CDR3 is TGTGCCAGCAGCTTGTCCTATCTGGGGGGCGGCTACACCTTC. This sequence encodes CASSLSYLGGGYTF.

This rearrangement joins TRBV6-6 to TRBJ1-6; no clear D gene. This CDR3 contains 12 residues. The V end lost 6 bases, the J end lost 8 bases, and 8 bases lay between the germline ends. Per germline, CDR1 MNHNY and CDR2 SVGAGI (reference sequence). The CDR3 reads CASSREDSPLHF. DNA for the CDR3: TGTGCCAGCAGCCGTGAGGATTCACCCCTCCACTTT.

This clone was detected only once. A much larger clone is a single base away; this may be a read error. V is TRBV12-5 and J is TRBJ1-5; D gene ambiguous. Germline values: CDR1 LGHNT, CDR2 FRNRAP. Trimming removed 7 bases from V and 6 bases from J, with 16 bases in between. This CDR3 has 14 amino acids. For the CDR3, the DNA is TGTGCTAGTGACCCCGACGGGATATCTCAGCCCCAGCATTTT. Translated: CASDPDGISQPQHF.

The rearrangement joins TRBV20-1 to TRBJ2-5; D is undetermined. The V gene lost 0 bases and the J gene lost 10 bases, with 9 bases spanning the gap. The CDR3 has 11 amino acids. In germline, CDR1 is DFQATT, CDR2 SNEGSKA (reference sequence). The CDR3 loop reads CSARDEVIQYF. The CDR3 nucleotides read TGCAGTGCTAGAGACGAAGTGATCCAGTACTTC.